The TCR beta chain described here comes from a study of blood T cell repertoires in COVID-19. Study-level information: Researchers got acute and convalescent COVID-19 samples from the United States, Italy and Spain. In each case, the material was cDNA or gDNA derived from T cells, B-cell-depleted T cells, or PBMCs.

CDR1 is SGHRS and CDR2 is YFSETQ in the germline V gene. The CDR3 runs 13 residues. V shed 4 bases and J shed 4 bases, with 11 bases lying between them. In the original processing: Reference gene primer amplification gave estimated nucleated cell counts. Clones were sequenced by immunoSEQ multiplex PCR, and TCRdb holds only the in-frame ones, with some missing. V and J calls and clone size are as listed in that table; D and trimming were resolved from the DNA. Among some 100,000 clones, roughly 89% were seen once, and the ten largest hold 5.7%. This TCR was sampled from a man aged 65 to 85 with acute or convalescent COVID-19. Sequencing was carried out using peripheral blood. The rearrangement uses TRBV5-1 and TRBJ1-2; tentatively, D is TRBD1 (6 bases). CDR3 bases: TGCGCCAGCAGCGAAGGACAGCTCTATGGCTACACCTTC. This encodes CASSEGQLYGYTF.